The following is a T cell receptor beta chain sequence with its context. The junction departs from germline at one end; a sequencing error may be responsible. TCRdb's copy holds only in-frame clones and misses some; the assay was immunoSEQ multiplex PCR. The table records roughly 100,000 clones, about 93% of them present only once. The sample belongs to a study of blood T cell repertoires in COVID-19. Germline V gene data show CDR1 as SSHAT and CDR2 as FNYEAQ (reference sequence). This CDR3 is built from 16 residues. The gene calls are TRBV7-7 and TRBJ2-1, with TRBD2 identical over 7 bases. The receptor was isolated from a woman in her forties or fifties in a cohort sampled during active COVID-19. Source material: peripheral blood. In DNA, the CDR3 is TGTGCTAGCAGCCCCGGGGCGGGAGAGGCCTACAATGAGCAGTTCTTC. This encodes CASSPGAGEAYNEQFF.